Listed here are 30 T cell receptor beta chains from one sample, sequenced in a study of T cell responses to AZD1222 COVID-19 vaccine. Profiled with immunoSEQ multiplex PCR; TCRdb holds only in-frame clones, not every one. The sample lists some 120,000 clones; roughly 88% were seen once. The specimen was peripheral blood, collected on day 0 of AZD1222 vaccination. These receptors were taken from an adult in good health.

Here the CDR3 reads CASSPRQGASYEQYF. The CDR3 DNA reads as TGTGCCAGCAGCCCCCGACAGGGGGCGTCCTACGAGCAGTACTTC. The genes are TRBV7-9 and TRBJ2-7, with 10 bases aligning to TRBD1. Unmatched junction bases numbered 5, after V lost 5 bases and J lost 1 base. The CDR3 length is 15 residues. CDR1 SEHNR and CDR2 FQNEAQ come from the germline V gene (reference sequence).

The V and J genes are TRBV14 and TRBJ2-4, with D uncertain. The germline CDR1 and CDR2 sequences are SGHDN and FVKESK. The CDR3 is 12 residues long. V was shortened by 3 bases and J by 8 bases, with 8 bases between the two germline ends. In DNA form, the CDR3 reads TGTGCCAGCAGCCATTCCCGGTACATTCAGTACTTC. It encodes CASSHSRYIQYF.

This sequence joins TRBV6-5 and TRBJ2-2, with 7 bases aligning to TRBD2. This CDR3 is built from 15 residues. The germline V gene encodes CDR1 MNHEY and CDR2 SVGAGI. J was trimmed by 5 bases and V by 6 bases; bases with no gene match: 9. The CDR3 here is CASRARLAHTGELFF. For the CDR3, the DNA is TGTGCCAGCAGGGCCCGACTAGCCCATACCGGGGAGCTGTTTTTT.

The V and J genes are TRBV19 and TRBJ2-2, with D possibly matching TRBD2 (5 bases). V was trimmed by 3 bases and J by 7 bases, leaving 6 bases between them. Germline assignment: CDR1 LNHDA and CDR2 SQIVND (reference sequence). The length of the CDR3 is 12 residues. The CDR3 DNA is TGTGCCAGTAGTATCCGGGACGGGGAGCTGTTTTTT. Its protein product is CASSIRDGELFF.

The CDR3 DNA reads as TGCGCCAGCAGCCAAGATCGGGGTACAGGAAACACCATATATTTT. As protein: CASSQDRGTGNTIYF. This chain uses TRBV4-1 with TRBJ1-3; the D is unclear. The V end was cut by 0 bases, the J end by 4 bases, with 10 bases between. The CDR3 has 15 residues. CDR1 is MGHRA, CDR2 YSYEKL, per germline.

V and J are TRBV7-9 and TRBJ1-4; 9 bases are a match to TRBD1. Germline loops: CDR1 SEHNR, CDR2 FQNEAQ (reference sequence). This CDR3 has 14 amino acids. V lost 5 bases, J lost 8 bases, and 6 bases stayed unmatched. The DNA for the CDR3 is TGTGCCAGCAGCCTGACAGGGGGGGAAGAAAAACTGTTTTTT. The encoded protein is CASSLTGGEEKLFF.

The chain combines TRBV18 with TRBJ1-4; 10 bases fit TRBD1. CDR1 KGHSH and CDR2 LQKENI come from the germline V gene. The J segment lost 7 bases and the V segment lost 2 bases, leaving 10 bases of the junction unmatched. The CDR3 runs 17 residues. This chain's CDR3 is CASSPWTGGSPSEKLFF. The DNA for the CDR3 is TGTGCCAGCTCACCATGGACAGGGGGGAGTCCAAGTGAAAAACTGTTTTTT.

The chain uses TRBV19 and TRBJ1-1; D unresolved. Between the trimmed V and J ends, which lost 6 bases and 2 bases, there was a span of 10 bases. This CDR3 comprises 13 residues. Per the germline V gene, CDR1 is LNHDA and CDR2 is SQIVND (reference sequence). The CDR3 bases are TGTGCCAGTAGGAAGACAAGAAACACTGAAGCTTTCTTT. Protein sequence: CASRKTRNTEAFF.

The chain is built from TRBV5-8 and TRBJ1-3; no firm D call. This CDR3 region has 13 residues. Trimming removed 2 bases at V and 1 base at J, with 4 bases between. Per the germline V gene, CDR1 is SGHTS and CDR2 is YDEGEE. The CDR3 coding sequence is TGTGCCAGCAGCTTCCTTTCTGGAAACACCATATATTTT. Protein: CASSFLSGNTIYF.

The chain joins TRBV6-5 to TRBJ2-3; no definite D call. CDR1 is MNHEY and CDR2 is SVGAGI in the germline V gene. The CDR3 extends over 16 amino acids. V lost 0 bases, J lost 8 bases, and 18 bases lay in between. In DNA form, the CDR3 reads TGTGCCAGCAGTTACTCGAGGTTCTCCTCCTTCCTTACGCAGTATTTT. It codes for CASSYSRFSSFLTQYF.

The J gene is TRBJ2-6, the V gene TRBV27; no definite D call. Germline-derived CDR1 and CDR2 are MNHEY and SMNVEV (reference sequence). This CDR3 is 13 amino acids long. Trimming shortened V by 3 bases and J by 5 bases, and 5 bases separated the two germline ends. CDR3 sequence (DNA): TGTGCCAGCAGTTTTGACAGGGCCAACGTCCTGACTTTC. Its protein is CASSFDRANVLTF.

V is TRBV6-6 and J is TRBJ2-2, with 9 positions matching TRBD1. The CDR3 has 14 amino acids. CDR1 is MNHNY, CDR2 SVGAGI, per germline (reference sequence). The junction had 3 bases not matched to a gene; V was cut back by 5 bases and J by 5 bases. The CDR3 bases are TGTGCCAGCAGTGGGACAGGGCCTACCGGGGAGCTGTTTTTT. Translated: CASSGTGPTGELFF.

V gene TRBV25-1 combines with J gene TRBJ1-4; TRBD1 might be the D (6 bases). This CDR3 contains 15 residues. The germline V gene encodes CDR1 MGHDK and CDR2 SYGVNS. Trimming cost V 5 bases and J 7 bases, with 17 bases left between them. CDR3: CASSRPGHRGEKLFF. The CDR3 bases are TGTGCCAGCAGTCGACCGGGACACCGAGGTGAAAAACTGTTTTTT.

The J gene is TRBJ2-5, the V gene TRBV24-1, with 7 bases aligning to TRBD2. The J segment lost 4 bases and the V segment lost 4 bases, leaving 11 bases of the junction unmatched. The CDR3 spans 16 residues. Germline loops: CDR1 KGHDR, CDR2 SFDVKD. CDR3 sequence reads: CATSDPRREGRETQYF. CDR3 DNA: TGTGCCACCAGTGACCCTCGTAGGGAGGGGAGAGAGACCCAGTACTTC.

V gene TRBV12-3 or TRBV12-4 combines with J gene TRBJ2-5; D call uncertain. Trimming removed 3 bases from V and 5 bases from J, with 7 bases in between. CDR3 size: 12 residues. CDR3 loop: CASSFIEETQYF. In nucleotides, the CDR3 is TGTGCCAGCAGTTTTATCGAGGAGACCCAGTACTTC.

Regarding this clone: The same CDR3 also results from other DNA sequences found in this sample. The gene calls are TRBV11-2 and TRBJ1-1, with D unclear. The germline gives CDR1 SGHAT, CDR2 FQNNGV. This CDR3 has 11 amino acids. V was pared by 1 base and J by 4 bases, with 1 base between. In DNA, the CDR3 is TGTGCCAGCAGCTTAGTCACTGAAGCTTTCTTT. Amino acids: CASSLVTEAFF.

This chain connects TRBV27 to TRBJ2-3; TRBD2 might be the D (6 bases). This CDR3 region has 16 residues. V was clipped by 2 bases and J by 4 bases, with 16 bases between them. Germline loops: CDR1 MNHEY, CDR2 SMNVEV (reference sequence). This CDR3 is CASSLLLGGDADTQYF. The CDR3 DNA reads TGTGCCAGCAGTTTACTCCTCGGGGGTGATGCAGATACGCAGTATTTT.

The CDR3 nucleotides read TGTGCCAGCAGTGAAGCCCCGACGGGGACCCAGCATTTT. Its translation: CASSEAPTGTQHF. The chain has TRBV6-1 and TRBJ1-5, with unresolved D. V lost 0 bases to trimming and J lost 11 bases, with 11 bases between them. CDR1 MNHNS and CDR2 SASEGT come from the germline V gene. The CDR3 has 13 amino acids.

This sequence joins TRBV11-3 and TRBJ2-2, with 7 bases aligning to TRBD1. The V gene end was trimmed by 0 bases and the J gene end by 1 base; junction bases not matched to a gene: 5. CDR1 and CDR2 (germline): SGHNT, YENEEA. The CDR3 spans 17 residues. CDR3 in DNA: TGTGCCAGCAGCTTAGATATTCGGACAGGGAACACCGGGGAGCTGTTTTTT. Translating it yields CASSLDIRTGNTGELFF.

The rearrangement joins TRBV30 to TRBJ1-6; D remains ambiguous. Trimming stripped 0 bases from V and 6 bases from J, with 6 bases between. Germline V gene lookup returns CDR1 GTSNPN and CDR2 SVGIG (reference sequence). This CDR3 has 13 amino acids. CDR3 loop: CAWSVGANSPLHF. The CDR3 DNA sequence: TGTGCCTGGAGTGTCGGTGCTAATTCACCCCTCCACTTT.

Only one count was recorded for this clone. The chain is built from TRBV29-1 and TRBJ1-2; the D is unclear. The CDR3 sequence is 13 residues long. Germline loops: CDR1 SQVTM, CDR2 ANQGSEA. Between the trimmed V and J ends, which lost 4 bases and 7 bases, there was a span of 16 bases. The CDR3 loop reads CSVAAVGRSGYTF. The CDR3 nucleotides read TGCAGCGTTGCCGCCGTAGGACGGAGTGGCTACACCTTC.

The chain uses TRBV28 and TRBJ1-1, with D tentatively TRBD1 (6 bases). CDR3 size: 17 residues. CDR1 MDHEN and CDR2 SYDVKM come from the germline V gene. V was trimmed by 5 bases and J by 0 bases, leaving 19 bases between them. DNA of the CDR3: TGTGCCAGCAGTCCTGACAGGTCCTACGGTATGAACACTGAAGCTTTCTTT. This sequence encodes CASSPDRSYGMNTEAFF.

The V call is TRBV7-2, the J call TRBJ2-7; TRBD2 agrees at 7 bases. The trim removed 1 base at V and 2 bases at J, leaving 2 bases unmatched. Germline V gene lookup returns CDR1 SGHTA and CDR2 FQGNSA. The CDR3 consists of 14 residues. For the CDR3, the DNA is TGTGCCAGCAGCTTAGGCGGGGGACCCTACGAGCAGTACTTC. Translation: CASSLGGGPYEQYF.

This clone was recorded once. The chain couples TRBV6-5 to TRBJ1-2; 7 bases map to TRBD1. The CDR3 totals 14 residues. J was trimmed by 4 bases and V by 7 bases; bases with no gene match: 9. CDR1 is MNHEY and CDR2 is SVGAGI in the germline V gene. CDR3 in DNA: TGTGCCAGCAAGGGGGCCGGGTCCCTCTATGGCTACACCTTC. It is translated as CASKGAGSLYGYTF.

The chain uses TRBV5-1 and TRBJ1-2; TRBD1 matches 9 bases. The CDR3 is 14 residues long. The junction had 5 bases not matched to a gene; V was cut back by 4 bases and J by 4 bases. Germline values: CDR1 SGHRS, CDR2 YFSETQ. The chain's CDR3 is CASSQGQGPYGYTF. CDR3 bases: TGCGCCAGCAGCCAAGGACAGGGGCCCTATGGCTACACCTTC. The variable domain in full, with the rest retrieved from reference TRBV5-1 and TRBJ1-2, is KAGVTQTPRYLIKTRGQQVTLSCSPISGHRSVSWYQQTPGQGLQFLFEYFSETQRNKGNFPGRFSGRQFSNSRSEMNVSTLELGDSALYLCASSQGQGPYGYTFGSGTRLTVV.

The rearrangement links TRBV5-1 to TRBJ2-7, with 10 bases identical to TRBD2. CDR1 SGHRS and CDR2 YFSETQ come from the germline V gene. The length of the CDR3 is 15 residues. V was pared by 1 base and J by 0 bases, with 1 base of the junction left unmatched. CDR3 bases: TGCGCCAGCAGCTTGTCTAGCGGGAGCTCCTACGAGCAGTACTTC. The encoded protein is CASSLSSGSSYEQYF.

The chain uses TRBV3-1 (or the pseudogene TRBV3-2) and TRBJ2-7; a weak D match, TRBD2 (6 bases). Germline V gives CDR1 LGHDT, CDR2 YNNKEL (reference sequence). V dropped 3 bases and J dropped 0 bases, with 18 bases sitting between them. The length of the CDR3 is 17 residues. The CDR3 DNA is TGTGCCAGCAGCCAGGGGGGTTGGAGGGCACGCTCCTACGAGCAGTACTTC. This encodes CASSQGGWRARSYEQYF.

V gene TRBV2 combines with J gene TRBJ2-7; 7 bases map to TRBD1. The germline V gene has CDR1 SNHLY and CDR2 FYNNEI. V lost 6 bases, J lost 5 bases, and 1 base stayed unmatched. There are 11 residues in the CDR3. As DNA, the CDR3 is TGTGCCAGCAGCGACAGGGACGAGCAGTACTTC. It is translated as CASSDRDEQYF.

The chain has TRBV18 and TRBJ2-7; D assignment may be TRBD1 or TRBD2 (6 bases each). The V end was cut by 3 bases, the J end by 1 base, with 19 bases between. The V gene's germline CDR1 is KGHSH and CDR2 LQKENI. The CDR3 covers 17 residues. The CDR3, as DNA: TGTGCCAGCTCACCTCTGGGGGGCAGAATACAATCCTACGAGCAGTACTTC. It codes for CASSPLGGRIQSYEQYF. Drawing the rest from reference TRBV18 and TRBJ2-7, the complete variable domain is NAGVMQNPRHLVRRRGQEARLRCSPMKGHSHVYWYRQLPEEGLKFMVYLQKENIIDESGMPKERFSAEFPKEGPSILRIQQVVRGDSAAYFCASSPLGGRIQSYEQYFGPGTRLTVT.

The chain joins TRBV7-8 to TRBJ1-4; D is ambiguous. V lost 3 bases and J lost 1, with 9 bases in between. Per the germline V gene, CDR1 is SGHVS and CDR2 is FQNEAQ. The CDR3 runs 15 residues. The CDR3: CASSFGLRTNEKLFF. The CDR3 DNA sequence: TGTGCCAGCAGCTTTGGCTTGAGAACTAATGAAAAACTGTTTTTT.